The entry below gives a single T cell receptor beta chain sequence along with its context. This table comes from immunoSEQ multiplex PCR, and its TCRdb copy is limited to in-frame clones, with some not included. The data contain 2,000 or so clones, roughly 76% of them singletons. The V segment lost 2 bases and the J segment 6 bases; nucleotides outside the gene matches: 15. CDR1 and CDR2 from the germline V gene are LGHNA and YNFKEQ. There are 17 residues in the CDR3. All patients experienced relapse after autologous stem cell transplantation, and brentuximab vedotin exposure was variable. Patients reached a best response of complete response, partial response or progressive disease. The data belong to a study of PD-1 blockade in classical Hodgkin lymphoma.

The receptor comes from a human donor with classical Hodgkin lymphoma. V usage is TRBV4-2 and J usage is TRBJ1-2; 7 bases match TRBD1. The specimen comprised peripheral blood mononuclear cells (PBMCs), sampled at baseline. As DNA, the CDR3 is TGTGCCAGCAGCCAAATATGGGGGGACAGATCTTTGAATGGCTACACCTTC. Amino acids: CASSQIWGDRSLNGYTF.